These 23 T cell receptor beta chains originate from one sample sequenced in a study of cytomegalovirus exposure and HLA in healthy donors. The PCR employed 60 Vbeta primers together with 13 Jbeta primers. Profiled with immunoSEQ multiplex PCR; TCRdb holds only in-frame clones, not every one. Among about 110,000 clones listed, more than 75% were seen once. Source material: PBMCs. The receptors shown here come from a woman aged 45-65 years in good health and CMV-seropositive.

The sample holds a few counts of this clone. The chain joins TRBV5-4 to TRBJ2-3, with 9 bases matching TRBD2. Germline V CDR1 and CDR2: SGHNT, YYREEE (reference sequence). The V and J ends lost 4 bases and 4 bases, in that order; junction bases with no gene match: 4. The CDR3 spans 14 residues. The CDR3 region is CASSGAGGADTQYF. The DNA of the CDR3 is TGTGCCAGCAGCGGAGCGGGGGGCGCAGATACGCAGTATTTT.

The gene calls are TRBV7-3 and TRBJ2-7; 7 bases are a match to TRBD2. Germline V gene data show CDR1 as SGHTA and CDR2 as FQGTGA. This CDR3 is 14 amino acids long. Losses at the gene ends were 2 bases for V and 3 bases for J; bases not matched to a gene: 4. CDR3 sequence: CASSLGGDGYEQYF. The CDR3 region has the DNA TGTGCCAGCAGCTTAGGGGGGGACGGCTACGAGCAGTACTTC.

Notes on this clone: Other nucleotide sequences from this sample produce the same CDR3. The chain joins TRBV6-6 to TRBJ1-2; D is ambiguous. V was trimmed by 0 bases and J by 4 bases, leaving 9 bases between them. This CDR3 spans 14 amino acids. Germline CDR1 MNHNY, CDR2 SVGAGI (reference sequence). CDR3 protein: CASSYSKAFYGYTF. CDR3 DNA: TGTGCCAGCAGTTACTCGAAAGCTTTCTATGGCTACACCTTC.

The gene calls are TRBV18 and TRBJ1-5; D gene unclear. Trimming cost V 2 bases and J 7 bases, with 15 bases left between them. This CDR3 contains 15 residues. Germline V gene lookup returns CDR1 KGHSH and CDR2 LQKENI. For the CDR3, the DNA is TGTGCCAGCTCACCAGATGCCATAGTGGAGCAGCCCCAGCATTTT. Its translation: CASSPDAIVEQPQHF.

The J gene is TRBJ1-3, the V gene TRBV5-4; D may be TRBD1 (5 bases). The CDR3 totals 15 residues. V was shortened by 3 bases and J by 4 bases, with 14 bases between the two germline ends. Germline CDR1 is SGHNT and CDR2 is YYREEE (reference sequence). For the CDR3, the DNA is TGTGCCAGCAGCTGGGGGGGGGATCGGGGAAACACCATATATTTT. Translated: CASSWGGDRGNTIYF.

The chain has TRBV5-1 and TRBJ1-1, with a possible D match to TRBD1 (5 bases). The germline gives CDR1 SGHRS, CDR2 YFSETQ. This CDR3 has 12 residues. Trimming pared 4 bases from V and 10 bases from J, leaving 14 bases between. The CDR3 nucleotides read TGCGCCAGCAGCCCCCAAGGGGTGGGAGCTTTCTTT. This gives the protein CASSPQGVGAFF. The full variable domain, its missing parts supplied by reference TRBV5-1 and TRBJ1-1, is KAGVTQTPRYLIKTRGQQVTLSCSPISGHRSVSWYQQTPGQGLQFLFEYFSETQRNKGNFPGRFSGRQFSNSRSEMNVSTLELGDSALYLCASSPQGVGAFFGQGTRLTVV.

J is TRBJ2-5 and V is TRBV29-1; TRBD1 aligns across 8 bases. Germline V gene sequence: CDR1 SQVTM, CDR2 ANQGSEA. V trimming: 4 bases; J trimming: 10 bases; junction bases outside the gene matches: 17. CDR3 size: 15 residues. The CDR3 DNA reads TGCAGCGTTGGATGGTGGGACAGGCCCCTCGTGGGCCAGTACTTC. Translating it yields CSVGWWDRPLVGQYF.

This rearrangement joins TRBV11-2 to TRBJ2-5; the D gene is possibly TRBD2 (5 bases). The ends were cut back, 0 bases at V and 9 bases at J, with 14 bases in the middle. From germline, CDR1 is SGHAT and CDR2 FQNNGV. The CDR3 runs 14 residues. The CDR3: CASSLDGVRGAQYF. The CDR3 nucleotides are TGTGCCAGCAGCTTAGACGGGGTTCGTGGGGCCCAGTACTTC.

The chain joins TRBV4-2 to TRBJ2-5; possible D gene TRBD1, 6 bases. The CDR3 extends over 17 amino acids. The V gene's germline CDR1 is LGHNA and CDR2 YNFKEQ. Trimming pared 0 bases from V and 2 bases from J, leaving 16 bases between. CDR3 sequence: CASSQELWTDDQETQYF. CDR3 coding DNA: TGTGCCAGCAGCCAAGAGTTGTGGACAGATGATCAAGAGACCCAGTACTTC.

The rearrangement joins TRBV2 to TRBJ2-7, with 7 bases lining up with TRBD2. This CDR3 comprises 15 residues. Germline V gene sequence: CDR1 SNHLY, CDR2 FYNNEI. The J segment lost 1 base and the V segment lost 3 bases, leaving 6 bases of the junction unmatched. The CDR3 DNA follows: TGTGCCAGCAGTGAGGTGGGGGGGAAGTCCTACGAGCAGTACTTC. This gives the protein CASSEVGGKSYEQYF.

The chain couples TRBV28 to TRBJ1-1, with TRBD1 as a possible D gene (5 bases). The CDR3 loop spans 15 amino acids. V was cut by 6 bases and J by 3 bases, with 17 bases left in between. Germline V gene lookup returns CDR1 MDHEN and CDR2 SYDVKM. The CDR3 DNA follows: TGTGCCAGCAGCCCGGGGTGGGGGGGTTACACTGAAGCTTTCTTT. This encodes CASSPGWGGYTEAFF.

The chain carries TRBV30 and TRBJ1-5; D possibly corresponds to TRBD1 (6 bases). V was cut by 2 bases and J by 5 bases, with 19 bases left in between. Germline V gives CDR1 GTSNPN, CDR2 SVGIG (reference sequence). The CDR3 has 16 amino acids. CDR3 in DNA: TGTGCCTGGAGTTCTCGGACAGCCATGGGTTATCAGCCCCAGCATTTT. This codes for CAWSSRTAMGYQPQHF. The full variable domain, completed using reference TRBV30 and TRBJ1-5, is SQTIHQWPATLVQPVGSPLSLECTVEGTSNPNLYWYRQAAGRGLQLLFYSVGIGQISSEVPQNLSASRPQDRQFILSSKKLLLSDSGFYLCAWSSRTAMGYQPQHFGDGTRLSIL.

This clone appeared a few times. J is TRBJ2-7 and V is TRBV7-2; TRBD1 is a possible D gene (6 bases). Deletions cut 1 base from V and 2 bases from J, with 15 bases between. This CDR3 comprises 16 residues. CDR1 and CDR2 from the germline V gene are SGHTA and FQGNSA. The CDR3 DNA sequence: TGTGCCAGCAGCTTAGATACAGGGAAGAGGGCCTACGAGCAGTACTTC. It is translated as CASSLDTGKRAYEQYF.

V is TRBV30 and J is TRBJ1-5; 7 bases are a match to TRBD1. This CDR3 region has 15 residues. Trimming cost V 3 bases and J 4 bases; bases outside gene matches: 9. From germline, CDR1 is GTSNPN and CDR2 SVGIG (reference sequence). The CDR3 nucleotides read TGTGCCTGGAGGCCAATGGACAGGACAAATCAGCCCCAGCATTTT. It codes for CAWRPMDRTNQPQHF.

J is TRBJ2-5 and V is TRBV13, with 7 bases matching TRBD2. TRBJ2-7 matches the DNA end more closely, so the J call is doubtful. In germline, CDR1 is PRHDT, CDR2 FYEKMQ (reference sequence). This CDR3 is built from 13 residues. CDR3 nucleotides: TGTGCCAGCGGGAGGGGTTTCTCCTACGAGCAGTACTTC. This encodes CASGRGFSYEQYF.

This chain connects TRBV5-1 to TRBJ2-5; TRBD1 might be the D (5 bases). Judging by the DNA end, TRBJ2-7 fits better; the J call may be wrong. Looked up from germline, CDR1 is SGHRS and CDR2 is YFSETQ. This CDR3 region has 14 residues. CDR3 DNA: TGCGCCAGCAGCCCGTGGAAGGGGCGATACGAGCAGTACTTC. This sequence encodes CASSPWKGRYEQYF.

The chain joins TRBV5-1 to TRBJ2-5; D perhaps matches TRBD1 (6 bases). The end of the DNA fits TRBJ2-7 better, so the J call may be wrong. The length of the CDR3 is 14 residues. Germline V gene data show CDR1 as SGHRS and CDR2 as YFSETQ. The CDR3 reads CASSLTRGTYEQYF. The CDR3 DNA is TGCGCCAGCAGCTTGACCAGGGGCACCTACGAGCAGTACTTC.

The CDR3 DNA is TGTGCCAGCAGAAGACAGGGCATAATCCATCAGCCCCAGCATTTT. Translated, it gives CASRRQGIIHQPQHF. The chain joins TRBV28 to TRBJ1-5, with 7 bases aligning to TRBD1. V lost 6 bases, J lost 5 bases, and 10 bases stayed unmatched. The CDR3 has 15 amino acids. Germline V lookup: CDR1 MDHEN, CDR2 SYDVKM.

V gene TRBV5-1 combines with J gene TRBJ2-2, with TRBD1 matching 8 bases. With 4 bases clipped from V and 4 bases from J, the junction kept 6 bases outside the gene matches. The CDR3 runs 15 residues. Germline V gives CDR1 SGHRS, CDR2 YFSETQ. In DNA, the CDR3 is TGCGCCAGCAGCAACTGGGACAGGACCACCGGGGAGCTGTTTTTT. Translating it yields CASSNWDRTTGELFF. The full variable domain, in which reference TRBV5-1 and TRBJ2-2 provide the parts outside the CDR3, is KAGVTQTPRYLIKTRGQQVTLSCSPISGHRSVSWYQQTPGQGLQFLFEYFSETQRNKGNFPGRFSGRQFSNSRSEMNVSTLELGDSALYLCASSNWDRTTGELFFGEGSRLTVL.

This chain uses TRBV11-2 with TRBJ2-7, with D maybe TRBD2 (5 bases). This CDR3 has 16 amino acids. Germline loops: CDR1 SGHAT, CDR2 FQNNGV. V was clipped by 0 bases and J by 2 bases, with 14 bases between them. Here the CDR3 reads CASSLDIRRLTYEQYF. Written as DNA, the CDR3 is TGTGCCAGCAGCTTAGATATCAGACGACTAACCTACGAGCAGTACTTC.

The genes are TRBV6-6 and TRBJ1-1; D call uncertain. In germline, CDR1 is MNHNY, CDR2 SVGAGI (reference sequence). Trimming stripped 5 bases from V and 0 bases from J, with 7 bases between. This CDR3 has 13 amino acids. Written as DNA, the CDR3 is TGTGCCAGCAGTCCTCAGGTGAACACTGAAGCTTTCTTT. As protein: CASSPQVNTEAFF.

This clone was detected a few times. The CDR3 reads CASSPGVWGYTF. CDR3 DNA: TGCGCCAGCAGCCCAGGGGTATGGGGCTACACCTTC. V and J are TRBV5-1 and TRBJ1-2; weak D call: TRBD1 (6 bases). This CDR3 contains 12 residues. Germline CDR1 reads SGHRS; CDR2 reads YFSETQ. The V end was cut by 4 bases, the J end by 8 bases, with 12 bases between.

The rearrangement links TRBV28 to TRBJ2-5; possible D gene TRBD1, 6 bases. Judging by the DNA end, TRBJ2-7 fits better; the J call may be wrong. The CDR3 is 13 amino acids. The V gene's germline CDR1 is MDHEN and CDR2 SYDVKM. The CDR3 sequence: CASSQGRGYEQYF. CDR3 nucleotides: TGTGCCAGCAGTCAGGGGCGAGGGTACGAGCAGTACTTC.